Sequencing of this T cell receptor beta chain was carried out in a study of T cell repertoires in cytomegalovirus infection. Study at large: It was the public TCR beta signatures that indicated both CMV infection and matching HLA type.

J gave up 4 bases and V 0 bases, and 5 bases lay outside the gene matches. Germline CDR1 reads GTSNPN; CDR2 reads SVGIG (reference sequence). This CDR3 has 16 amino acids. This clonotype appeared many times. Its target is unknown. MiXCR was run by TCRdb on the reads, yielding one entry per CDR3 protein. The data contain under 100,000 distinct CDR3 sequences, around 3.4% of them singletons. Study results and limitations: Cumulated frequencies of public TCR beta families served to identify carriers of CMV plus the relevant HLA.

The sequenced sample consisted of PBMCs. The chain couples TRBV30 to TRBJ2-3; 12 positions agree with TRBD2. The sequence was collected from a human donor in good health (CMV status not recorded). Some clones in this sample may be carry-over from other donors' samples. CDR3 in DNA: TGTGCCTGGAGTGTCGGACTAGCGGGGTCTGCAGATACGCAGTATTTT. Its translation: CAWSVGLAGSADTQYF.